This entry concerns a single T cell receptor beta chain. Its antigen is currently unknown. Time point described: newly diagnosed, previously untreated cHL patient sample. Starting with thawed PBMCs, CD4+ T cells were purified by magnetic negative selection. The entry originates in a study of PD-1 blockade in classical Hodgkin lymphoma. Findings and caveats of the study: Repertoires differed for reasons still undefined, possibly disease activity or prior therapy. Diminished baseline TCR diversity has been reported in newly diagnosed patients relative to healthy donors.

The CDR3 contains 14 residues. Germline CDR1 SEHNR, CDR2 FQNEAQ (reference sequence). Trimming stripped 3 bases from V and 3 bases from J, with 11 bases between. Method: immunoSEQ multiplex PCR; TCRdb's copy keeps in-frame clones and lacks some. The sample gives about 30,000 clones, 88% of which show up once; 0.95% to 1.5% is in the top ten. This receptor was obtained from a human donor with classical Hodgkin lymphoma. What was sequenced was CD4+ T cells from blood. This sequence joins TRBV7-9 and TRBJ2-5, with D possibly matching TRBD2 (6 bases). This CDR3 is CASSFGLQKETQYF. DNA of the CDR3: TGTGCCAGCAGCTTTGGACTACAAAAAGAGACCCAGTACTTC.